This T cell receptor beta chain was documented in a study of post-analysis software for immune sequencing data. Study information: The patients showed relapsing-remitting, secondary progressive and progressive-relapsing multiple sclerosis courses.

Included in the TCR beta cDNA libraries were unique molecular identifiers. When about 0.85 to 11 million T cells were used, they gave approximately 450,000 cDNA molecules. TCRdb ran MiXCR on the PCR reads and lists one entry per CDR3 protein. In the table there are about 400,000 distinct CDR3 sequences, 30% to 45% of which are singletons. This clonotype was observed a handful of times. Its antigen remains unidentified. V was trimmed by 3 bases and J by 2 bases, leaving 23 bases between them. Germline V CDR1 and CDR2: MGHRA, YSYEKL. This CDR3 is 19 amino acids long. Overall study findings and caveats: There were five or six TRBV segments more frequent in patients than controls, and TRBV5-6, TRBV5-1 and TRBV20-1 were among them.

The source is a girl aged 10-17 years with multiple sclerosis. The J gene is TRBJ2-4, the V gene TRBV4-1, with D perhaps matching TRBD1 (6 bases). Material for sequencing was blood. The CDR3 DNA sequence: TGCGCCAGCAGCCATATAACAGGGCGGGTCCCATTCACCAAAAACATTCAGTACTTC. It specifies CASSHITGRVPFTKNIQYF.